Reported below is one T cell receptor (beta chain). Its antigen is not identified. This CDR3 spans 11 amino acids. Germline V gene lookup returns CDR1 MGHDK and CDR2 SYGVNS. V lost 8 bases, J lost 7 bases, and 9 bases lay in between. The data belong to a study of cytomegalovirus exposure and HLA in healthy donors. Study results and limitations: An Asian-associated ancestry cluster reportedly showed fewer N-insertions than the roughly 700-donor mean in a later analysis.

The PCR was carried out with 60 Vbeta primers and 13 Jbeta primers. Here immunoSEQ multiplex PCR was the method, and the copy in TCRdb shows in-frame clones only, minus some. The sample lists 150,000 to 200,000 clones; around 78% were seen once. The V gene is TRBV25-1, the J gene TRBJ1-3; D uncertain. This clonotype was sampled from a man aged 30 to 39 in good health and CMV-seronegative. Sequencing was carried out using PBMCs. The CDR3: CASSIGNTIYF. The CDR3 DNA reads TGTGCCAGCTCGATCGGGAACACCATATATTTT.